Listed here are 5 T cell receptor beta chains from one sample, sequenced in a study of T cells in Graves' hyperthyroidism and ophthalmopathy. RNA transcripts were the template for amplifying TCR beta CDR3 regions. The HTBI set primed first-round TCR CDR3 RT-PCR. TCRdb independently ran MiXCR on the multiplex PCR reads; one entry per CDR3 protein. The table lists about 700,000 distinct CDR3 sequences, 45% of them singletons. Sequences were obtained from peripheral blood or thyroid tissue (not recorded which). The receptor set was obtained from an adult man with Graves' disease, either hyperthyroidism or ophthalmopathy (not recorded which).

The DNA for the CDR3 is TGCAGTGCTAGAGATTTCCCCCAGTCCGAAGTAGGAGGCTACACCTTC. Translated: CSARDFPQSEVGGYTF. The genes are TRBV29-1 and TRBJ1-2; D remains ambiguous. Germline V lookup: CDR1 SQVTM, CDR2 ANQGSEA. The length of the CDR3 is 16 residues.

Details on this clonotype: The junction shows a germline mismatch at one end, possibly a read error. V usage is TRBV7-2 and J usage is TRBJ1-1, with D perhaps TRBD1 (5 bases). CDR3 length: 14 residues. Looked up from germline, CDR1 is SGHTA and CDR2 is FQGNSA. The CDR3 region is CASTLAVRVTEAFF. CDR3 DNA sequence: TGTGCCAGCACCTTAGCCGTCAGGGTCACTGAAGCTTTCTTT. Based on the CDR3 plus reference TRBV7-2 and TRBJ1-1, the full variable domain is GAGVSQSPSNKVTEKGKDVELRCDPISGHTALYWYRQSLGQGLEFLIYFQGNSAPDKSGLPSDRFSAERTGGSVSTLTIQRTQQEDSAVYLCASTLAVRVTEAFFGQGTRLTVV.

The V gene is TRBV20-1, the J gene TRBJ1-1, with no clear D. The CDR3 loop spans 13 amino acids. V lost 0 bases to trimming and J lost 2 bases, with 7 bases between them. Looked up from germline, CDR1 is DFQATT and CDR2 is SNEGSKA (reference sequence). The CDR3 loop is CSARERVNTEAFF. The CDR3 bases are TGCAGTGCTAGAGAACGGGTAAACACTGAAGCTTTCTTT.

This clonotype was picked up a small number of times. This sequence joins TRBV9 and TRBJ1-1; D uncertain. CDR3 size: 13 residues. Trimming removed 2 bases from V and 4 bases from J, with 9 bases in between. The germline gives CDR1 SGDLS, CDR2 YYNGEE. For the CDR3, the DNA is TGTGCCAGCAGCGTGACGGGTTCCACTGAAGCTTTCTTT. Protein: CASSVTGSTEAFF.

This chain links TRBV5-1 with TRBJ2-5, with D tentatively TRBD1 (8 bases). Looked up from germline, CDR1 is SGHRS and CDR2 is YFSETQ. The CDR3 has 14 amino acids. V lost 4 bases and J lost 2, with 12 bases in between. The CDR3 sequence: CASSSGDRQETQYF. In nucleotides, the CDR3 is TGCGCCAGCAGCAGCGGGGACAGGCAAGAGACCCAGTACTTC. Supplemented by reference TRBV5-1 and TRBJ2-5, the full variable domain reads KAGVTQTPRYLIKTRGQQVTLSCSPISGHRSVSWYQQTPGQGLQFLFEYFSETQRNKGNFPGRFSGRQFSNSRSEMNVSTLELGDSALYLCASSSGDRQETQYFGPGTRLLVL.